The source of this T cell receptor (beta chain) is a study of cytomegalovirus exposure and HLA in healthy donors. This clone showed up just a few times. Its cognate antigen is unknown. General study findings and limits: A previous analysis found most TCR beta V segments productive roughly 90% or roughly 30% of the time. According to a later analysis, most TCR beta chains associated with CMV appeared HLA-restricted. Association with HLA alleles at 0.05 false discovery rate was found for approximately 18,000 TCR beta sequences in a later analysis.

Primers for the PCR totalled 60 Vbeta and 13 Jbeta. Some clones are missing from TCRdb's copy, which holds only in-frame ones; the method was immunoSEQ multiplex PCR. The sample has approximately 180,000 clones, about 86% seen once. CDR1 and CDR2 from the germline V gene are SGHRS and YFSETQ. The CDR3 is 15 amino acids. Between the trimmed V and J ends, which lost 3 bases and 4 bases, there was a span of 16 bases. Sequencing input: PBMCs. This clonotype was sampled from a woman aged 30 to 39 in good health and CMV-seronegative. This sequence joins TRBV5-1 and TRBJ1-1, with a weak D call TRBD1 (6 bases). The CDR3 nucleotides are TGCGCCAGCAGCTCTCTACAGGGTCGGGGCACTGAAGCTTTCTTT. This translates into CASSSLQGRGTEAFF.